The 30 T cell receptor beta chains below all came from one sample that was sequenced in a study of T cells in Graves' hyperthyroidism and ophthalmopathy. Researchers amplified the TCR beta CDR3 regions from RNA transcripts. Carried out on the TCR CDR3, a first-round RT-PCR used the HTBI primer set. In TCRdb, the multiplex PCR reads were re-called with MiXCR into one record per CDR3 protein. The repertoire holds roughly 710,000 distinct CDR3 sequences, with around 40% as singletons. The specimen sequenced was blood. The receptors originated from a woman aged 40 to 49 with Graves' hyperthyroidism.

The V call is TRBV2, the J call TRBJ2-7, with D perhaps TRBD2 (5 bases). Trimming removed 5 bases from V and 8 bases from J, with 16 bases in between. Per germline, CDR1 SNHLY and CDR2 FYNNEI. This CDR3 is built from 13 residues. The chain's CDR3 is CASSRGRGDKQYF. In DNA, the CDR3 is TGTGCCAGCAGTCGAGGCCGGGGTGACAAGCAGTACTTC.

This clonotype was picked up many times. The chain uses TRBV12-3 or TRBV12-4 and TRBJ1-1; the D is unclear. There are 11 residues in the CDR3. Trimming left V 2 bases short and J 8 bases short, with 6 bases between. The CDR3 DNA follows: TGTGCCAGCAGTTTATTCAGAGAAGCTTTCTTT. Protein product: CASSLFREAFF.

This chain connects TRBV7-6 to TRBJ1-1, with D possibly matching TRBD1 (5 bases). This CDR3 spans 13 amino acids. V was pared by 5 bases and J by 7 bases, with 14 bases between. The germline gives CDR1 SGHVS, CDR2 FNYEAQ. CDR3 in amino acids: CASSARGLSEAFF. The CDR3 DNA reads as TGTGCCAGCAGCGCTAGGGGTTTAAGTGAAGCTTTCTTT.

At least ten counts were recorded for this clonotype. The chain combines TRBV20-1 with TRBJ2-2, with no clear D. The CDR3 sequence is 13 residues long. The V end was cut by 6 bases, the J end by 4 bases, with 12 bases between. Germline CDR1 reads DFQATT; CDR2 reads SNEGSKA (reference sequence). CDR3 amino acids: CSAQQWGTGELFF. In nucleotides, the CDR3 is TGCAGTGCCCAGCAATGGGGCACCGGGGAGCTGTTTTTT.

This rearrangement joins TRBV10-3 to TRBJ1-2; 8 positions agree with TRBD1. V dropped 3 bases and J dropped 4; count of bases not matched to a gene: 7. The CDR3 covers 15 residues. Germline V CDR1 and CDR2: ENHRY, SYGVKD. The DNA of the CDR3 is TGTGCCATCAGTGACTCTGCCAGGGGGCTCTATGGCTACACCTTC. The encoded protein is CAISDSARGLYGYTF.

This clonotype has more than one count but fewer than ten. The rearrangement uses TRBV4-3 and TRBJ1-6; D possibly corresponds to TRBD1 (6 bases). CDR1 is LGHNA and CDR2 is YSLEER in the germline V gene. CDR3 length: 13 residues. V lost 0 bases and J lost 12, with 9 bases in between. CDR3: CASSQEQGRPLHF. CDR3 sequence (DNA): TGCGCCAGCAGCCAAGAACAGGGCCGACCCCTCCACTTT.

In its sample, this clonotype was seen once. Possible read error: a much larger clone is one base away. The rearrangement links TRBV10-3 to TRBJ1-4; D possibly corresponds to TRBD1 (6 bases). There are 16 residues in the CDR3. Germline CDR1 and CDR2: ENHRY and SYGVKD. This chain's CDR3 is CTIRGGEGSTNEKLFF. As DNA, the CDR3 is TGTACCATCAGGGGCGGCGAGGGGTCAACTAATGAAAAACTGTTTTTT.

The chain couples TRBV3-1 to TRBJ2-2; a possible D gene is TRBD2 (5 bases). Germline values: CDR1 LGHDT, CDR2 YNNKEL (reference sequence). This CDR3 contains 15 residues. V lost 4 bases and J lost 4, with 13 bases in between. The CDR3: CASSLEGSSTGELFF. The CDR3 nucleotides read TGTGCCAGCAGCCTTGAGGGTAGTAGCACCGGGGAGCTGTTTTTT.

This chain uses TRBV25-1 with TRBJ1-1; TRBD1 might be the D (6 bases). This CDR3 is 16 amino acids long. Trimming pared 8 bases from V and 0 bases from J, leaving 19 bases between. Germline V gene data show CDR1 as MGHDK and CDR2 as SYGVNS. Written as DNA, the CDR3 is TGTGCCAGCGGGAGGACAGCACTGAACCTGAACACTGAAGCTTTCTTT. Its translation: CASGRTALNLNTEAFF.

This chain connects TRBV5-1 to TRBJ2-7; TRBD1 matches 9 bases. Germline V gene sequence: CDR1 SGHRS, CDR2 YFSETQ. The CDR3 sequence is 16 residues long. V was pared by 4 bases and J by 5 bases, with 13 bases of the junction left unmatched. The CDR3 here is CASSEQGAGTGDEQYF. CDR3 sequence (DNA): TGCGCCAGCAGCGAACAGGGGGCCGGCACCGGGGACGAGCAGTACTTC.

As to this clonotype: Because the CDR3 is missing its conserved closing phenylalanine or tryptophan, this is likely a read error. This chain connects TRBV12-3 or TRBV12-4 to TRBJ1-2, with D unresolved. V dropped 3 bases and J dropped 3 bases, with 5 bases sitting between them. This CDR3 spans 12 amino acids. The CDR3 nucleotides read TGTGCCAGCAGTTTTCGGGACTATGGCTACACCCTC. Translated: CASSFRDYGYTL.

In this sample, this clonotype turned up many times. This chain connects TRBV6-5 to TRBJ2-2; D is unclear. The CDR3 sequence is 13 residues long. V dropped 5 bases and J dropped 2 bases, with 6 bases sitting between them. Looked up from germline, CDR1 is MNHEY and CDR2 is SVGAGI. CDR3 amino acids: CASSDTNTGELFF. Here the CDR3 DNA reads TGTGCCAGCAGTGACACAAACACCGGGGAGCTGTTTTTT.

This clonotype was counted ten times or more. This chain joins TRBV10-2 and TRBJ2-6; TRBD1 might be the D (5 bases). The V end was cut by 4 bases, the J end by 0 bases, with 13 bases between. CDR3 length equals 17 residues. CDR1 is WSHSY, CDR2 SAAADI, per germline. The CDR3 spells CASSAKGPSSGANVLTF. Here the CDR3 DNA reads TGCGCCAGCAGTGCTAAGGGGCCAAGCTCTGGGGCCAACGTCCTGACTTTC.

This chain uses TRBV4-3 with TRBJ2-7; weak D call: TRBD1 (6 bases). Germline V gene data show CDR1 as LGHNA and CDR2 as YSLEER. V lost 2 bases, J lost 3 bases, and 14 bases lay in between. The CDR3 length is 15 residues. The CDR3 DNA sequence: TGCGCCAGCAGCCAACTCAGTCTACAGGGCTACGAGCAGTACTTC. This translates into CASSQLSLQGYEQYF.

This clonotype was detected only once. The chain joins TRBV2 to TRBJ1-1, with D unclear. This CDR3 spans 15 amino acids. V lost 4 bases, J lost 2 bases, and 14 bases lay in between. Germline CDR1 SNHLY, CDR2 FYNNEI. The CDR3 region has the DNA TGTGCCAGCAGTGCTAGGGCGGCGGGTAACACTGAAGCTTTCTTT. Amino acid sequence: CASSARAAGNTEAFF.

This chain connects TRBV2 to TRBJ1-1; TRBD1 might be the D (5 bases). Germline V CDR1 and CDR2: SNHLY, FYNNEI. This CDR3 is 15 amino acids long. V was pared by 7 bases and J by 5 bases, with 20 bases between. CDR3: CASNPGRGRVTEAFF. DNA for the CDR3: TGTGCCAGCAATCCAGGACGGGGACGGGTTACTGAAGCTTTCTTT. Based on the CDR3 plus reference TRBV2 and TRBJ1-1, the full variable domain is EPEVTQTPSHQVTQMGQEVILRCVPISNHLYFYWYRQILGQKVEFLVSFYNNEISEKSEIFDDQFSVERPDGSNFTLKIRSTKLEDSAMYFCASNPGRGRVTEAFFGQGTRLTVV.

This clonotype was seen ten or more times. The rearrangement links TRBV6-2 or TRBV6-3 to TRBJ2-7, with unresolved D. V was pared by 2 bases and J by 6 bases, with 11 bases between. The V gene's germline CDR1 is MNHEY and CDR2 SVGEGT. The CDR3 totals 13 residues. CDR3 nucleotides: TGTGCCAGCAGTTACACCAGCTACGGCGAGCAGTACTTC. This sequence encodes CASSYTSYGEQYF.

In this sample, this clonotype turned up a few times. This chain links TRBV12-3 or TRBV12-4 with TRBJ1-1, with D unresolved. The CDR3 spans 14 residues. V was shortened by 6 bases and J by 1 base, with 12 bases between the two germline ends. The CDR3, as DNA: TGTGCCAGCAGCCTAAGGCCAGCGAACACTGAAGCTTTCTTT. Translating it yields CASSLRPANTEAFF.

The table lists this clonotype with a few counts. The rearrangement uses TRBV6-5 and TRBJ2-7, with 9 bases identical to TRBD1. The germline CDR1 and CDR2 sequences are MNHEY and SVGAGI. This CDR3 contains 15 residues. V was clipped by 2 bases and J by 1 base; unmatched bases: 3. The CDR3 nucleotides read TGTGCCAGCAGTTACGGCGGGACAGGGTCCTACGAGCAGTACTTC. It translates to CASSYGGTGSYEQYF.

The chain employs TRBV7-9 and TRBJ1-4; 7 nucleotides align to TRBD1. V shed 5 bases and J 2 bases; nucleotides not matched to a gene: 8. The CDR3 spans 16 residues. Germline values: CDR1 SEHNR, CDR2 FQNEAQ (reference sequence). CDR3 sequence reads: CASSPGQPSTNEKLFF. The CDR3 DNA is TGTGCCAGCAGCCCGGGACAGCCATCGACTAATGAAAAACTGTTTTTT.

This clonotype was observed at least ten times. The chain employs TRBV7-2 and TRBJ1-2; 9 bases line up with TRBD1. The CDR3 has 14 amino acids. The junction had 12 bases not matched to a gene; V was cut back by 3 bases and J by 13 bases. The germline V gene has CDR1 SGHTA and CDR2 FQGNSA. The CDR3 sequence is CASSLGDRAFSSTF. The CDR3 nucleotides are TGTGCCAGCAGCTTGGGGGACAGGGCATTTAGCTCCACCTTC.

The rearrangement links TRBV5-4 to TRBJ2-5, with 9 bases lining up with TRBD1. V was pared by 4 bases and J by 7 bases, with 14 bases of the junction left unmatched. Germline CDR1 and CDR2: SGHNT and YYREEE (reference sequence). The CDR3 extends over 16 amino acids. CDR3 amino acids: CASSQAGATGGGTQYF. The CDR3 nucleotides read TGTGCCAGCAGCCAAGCTGGGGCGACAGGGGGGGGGACCCAGTACTTC.

The J gene is TRBJ2-5, the V gene TRBV24-1, with TRBD1 identical over 10 bases. The CDR3 spans 16 residues. The V gene end was trimmed by 3 bases and the J gene end by 5 bases; junction bases not matched to a gene: 8. Germline V gene sequence: CDR1 KGHDR, CDR2 SFDVKD. CDR3 loop: CATSDPGQGNNETQYF. The CDR3 DNA follows: TGTGCCACCAGTGATCCGGGACAGGGGAACAATGAGACCCAGTACTTC.

The chain links TRBV5-1 to TRBJ2-5; 10 bases agree with TRBD2. Germline lookup yields CDR1 SGHRS and CDR2 YFSETQ. Unmatched junction bases numbered 10, after V lost 0 bases and J lost 2 bases. This CDR3 spans 18 amino acids. CDR3 DNA sequence: TGCGCCAGCAGCTTGGTCCCTATTGGACTAGCGGAACAAGAGACCCAGTACTTC. Its protein is CASSLVPIGLAEQETQYF.

The V call is TRBV2, the J call TRBJ1-6; D unresolved. This CDR3 spans 12 amino acids. The V gene's germline CDR1 is SNHLY and CDR2 FYNNEI. With 8 bases removed from V and 4 bases from J, the gap between germline ends came to 6 bases. The CDR3: CASFRYNSPLHF. CDR3 coding DNA: TGTGCCAGCTTTAGGTATAATTCACCCCTCCACTTT.

To note about this clonotype: One end of the junction is discordant with germline, which a read error may explain. This sequence joins TRBV19 and TRBJ1-1, with 9 bases fitting TRBD1. CDR1 LNHDA and CDR2 SQIVND come from the germline V gene (reference sequence). CDR3 length: 17 amino acids. The CDR3: CTSSQDSPDRGVGEAFF. The CDR3 nucleotides read TGCACCAGCAGCCAAGATTCCCCGGACAGGGGAGTCGGTGAAGCTTTCTTT.

This chain links TRBV15 with TRBJ2-6; TRBD1 agrees at 8 bases. The CDR3 is 18 residues long. Losses at the gene ends were 3 bases for V and 0 bases for J; bases not matched to a gene: 7. Germline CDR1 reads LNHNV; CDR2 reads YYDKDF (reference sequence). The DNA for the CDR3 is TGTGCCACCAGCAGGGACAGGGCTCTCAGCTCTGGGGCCAACGTCCTGACTTTC. Translation: CATSRDRALSSGANVLTF.

Remarks on this clonotype: A much bigger clone sits one base away, suggesting this may be a read error. The chain uses TRBV6-5 and TRBJ1-2; D gene ambiguous. The CDR3 is 15 residues long. Germline CDR1 MNHEY, CDR2 SVGAGI. CDR3 DNA sequence: TGTGCCAGCAGTTACTCGCTTAGGGATAACTATGGCCACACCTTC. It specifies CASSYSLRDNYGHTF.

This clonotype was counted at least ten times. This sequence joins TRBV7-9 and TRBJ1-1; tentative D call: TRBD1 (5 bases). CDR3 length: 13 residues. V dropped 5 bases and J dropped 4 bases, with 11 bases sitting between them. In germline, CDR1 is SEHNR, CDR2 FQNEAQ (reference sequence). The CDR3 coding sequence is TGTGCCAGCAGCGTTGATCAGGGCACTGAAGCTTTCTTT. As protein: CASSVDQGTEAFF.

In its sample, this clonotype was seen once. Just one base apart from a much larger clone, this may be a read error. The chain joins TRBV7-9 to TRBJ1-3; D ambiguous. The CDR3 length is 15 residues. Germline values: CDR1 SEHNR, CDR2 FQNEAQ (reference sequence). For the CDR3, the DNA is TGTGCCGGCAGCGCCGTAGCGATCTCTGGAAACACCATATATTTT. Translated, it gives CAGSAVAISGNTIYF.